This TCR beta chain was sequenced for a study of T cell repertoires in cytomegalovirus infection. Study-level background: Public TCR beta signatures indicated both CMV infection and matching HLA type. Points from the study as a whole: Based on cumulative public TCR beta family frequency, carriers of CMV plus the relevant HLA were identified. In two of eight donors, the top clonotype was HLA-C-restricted CMV-specific.

Worth noting for this clonotype: Its specificity is not known. An end of the junction does not agree with germline; a read error may underlie this.

MiXCR, applied by TCRdb to the reads, yields one record per CDR3 protein. Among more than 650,000 distinct CDR3 sequences, about 40% were seen once, and the ten largest hold under 3%. The CDR3 sequence is 16 residues long. In germline, CDR1 is SGHVS, CDR2 FNYEAQ. The sequenced sample was PBMCs. The V and J genes are TRBV7-6 and TRBJ2-5, with D tentatively TRBD2 (6 bases). The TCR comes from a human donor in good health (CMV status not recorded). Some clones in this sample may be carry-over from other donors' samples. Here the CDR3 reads CASSLGVAEDQETQYF. In DNA, the CDR3 is TGTGCAAGCAGCTTAGGGGTAGCGGAGGACCAAGAGACCCAGTACTTC.